This TCR beta chain was sequenced during a study of regulatory T cells in long-lasting Graves disease. Arm-PCR of CDR3 regions and iRepertoire HTBI primers were used to build TCR beta libraries. TCRdb fed the multiplex PCR reads into MiXCR, producing one record per CDR3 protein. The profile shows a few hundred thousand distinct CDR3 sequences, over 9.5% of them singletons. The study's findings and limits: Under persistent disease, TRBV28, TRBJ1-2 and TRBJ2-5 were used preferentially.

Time point specified: newly diagnosed GD, antithyroid drugs for less than 3 months. PBMCs were the source of the RNA used for TCR sequencing. This clonotype was observed at least ten times. Its antigen is undetermined. The CDR3 has 14 amino acids. The germline CDR1 and CDR2 sequences are SGHNT and YENEEA. The V gene lost 3 bases and the J gene lost 7 bases, with 13 bases spanning the gap. These sequences were also reported in another study, on T cells in Graves' hyperthyroidism and ophthalmopathy. As that study records: Exclusion followed for patients with uncontrolled infection, other autoimmune disease, pregnancy or lactation. The HTBI set primed first-round TCR CDR3 RT-PCR.

This sequence was found in a woman aged 18-30 years with Graves disease. The rearrangement joins TRBV11-3 to TRBJ2-1, with a possible D match to TRBD2 (5 bases). The sample here was peripheral blood mononuclear cells (PBMCs), taken at new diagnosis, from a patient treated with antithyroid drugs. CDR3 bases: TGTGCCAGCAGCTTTACCACCTCGGGGAATGAGCAGTTCTTC. Its translation is CASSFTTSGNEQFF.